The next 10 T cell receptor beta chains were all read from a single sample in a study of beta chain features in type 1 diabetes. The authors reverse transcribed all of the isolated RNA, so sequencing captured expressed TCRB transcripts. Some clones are missing from TCRdb's copy, which holds only in-frame ones; the method was immunoSEQ multiplex PCR. The sample lists hundreds of thousands of clones, about 14% occurring once. General study findings and limits: The study found moderately but significantly shorter TCRB CDR3s in all four CD4+ subsets of Type 1 diabetes patients.

Their specific antigens are unknown. The specimen was naive CD4+ T cells from blood. The source is a man between 18 and 35 years old with type 1 diabetes.

This clone was observed a few times. The chain uses TRBV29-1 and TRBJ2-1; TRBD2 aligns across 16 bases. Germline loops: CDR1 SQVTM, CDR2 ANQGSEA. V trimming: 4 bases; J trimming: 2 bases; junction bases outside the gene matches: 5. The CDR3 is 17 amino acids. CDR3 region: CSVGLGTSGRAYNEQFF. As DNA, the CDR3 is TGCAGCGTTGGGCTCGGGACTAGCGGGAGGGCCTACAATGAGCAGTTCTTC.

In its sample, this clone was seen a few times. The V gene is TRBV5-4, the J gene TRBJ2-1; tentative D call: TRBD1 (6 bases). This CDR3 region has 15 residues. V lost 4 bases, J lost 3 bases, and 14 bases lay in between. Germline CDR1 and CDR2: SGHNT and YYREEE (reference sequence). The CDR3 nucleotides are TGTGCCAGCAGCACCCAGGGGTCAGGCTACAATGAGCAGTTCTTC. Its translation is CASSTQGSGYNEQFF.

The V and J genes are TRBV28 and TRBJ2-1, with unresolved D. The V gene's germline CDR1 is MDHEN and CDR2 SYDVKM. The CDR3 length is 16 residues. Trimming shortened V by 2 bases and J by 4 bases, and 15 bases separated the two germline ends. CDR3 residues: CASSLGGRILYNEQFF. The CDR3, as DNA: TGTGCCAGCAGTTTAGGTGGTAGAATCCTGTACAATGAGCAGTTCTTC.

This clone showed up just a few times. CDR3 nucleotides: TGTGCCTGGAGTATCGGGGGAAGGGGGCCAAATCAGCCCCAGCATTTT. Its protein product is CAWSIGGRGPNQPQHF. The V call is TRBV30, the J call TRBJ1-5; 7 bases align to TRBD1. Germline V gives CDR1 GTSNPN, CDR2 SVGIG (reference sequence). The CDR3 runs 16 residues. V trimming: 2 bases; J trimming: 4 bases; junction bases outside the gene matches: 11.

The genes are TRBV5-1 and TRBJ2-1, with 9 nucleotides matching TRBD2. In germline, CDR1 is SGHRS, CDR2 YFSETQ. This CDR3 spans 15 amino acids. V shed 0 bases and J 6 bases; nucleotides not matched to a gene: 4. The CDR3: CASSLDAGGPNEQFF. The CDR3 coding sequence is TGCGCCAGCAGCTTGGATGCGGGAGGGCCCAATGAGCAGTTCTTC.

This clone was observed a handful of times. V gene TRBV19 combines with J gene TRBJ2-7; TRBD2 might be the D (5 bases). Germline V lookup: CDR1 LNHDA, CDR2 SQIVND (reference sequence). Trimming stripped 6 bases from V and 2 bases from J, with 17 bases between. CDR3 length equals 15 residues. The CDR3 DNA reads TGTGCCAGTAGCCCCCTGCTCCGGGATACCTACGAGCAGTACTTC. Residues: CASSPLLRDTYEQYF.

This clone was found a few times. The chain combines TRBV10-2 with TRBJ1-5; no firm D call. With 6 bases removed from V and 4 bases from J, the gap between germline ends came to 1 base. Looked up from germline, CDR1 is WSHSY and CDR2 is SAAADI. The CDR3 contains 10 residues. The CDR3 nucleotides read TGCGCCAGCAGAAATCAGCCCCAGCATTTT. Its translation is CASRNQPQHF.

The chain employs TRBV6-5 and TRBJ2-2, with D uncertain. Germline CDR1 is MNHEY and CDR2 is SVGAGI. This CDR3 comprises 14 residues. The V and J ends lost 4 bases and 7 bases respectively, with 13 bases between them. CDR3 DNA: TGTGCCAGCAGTTTTGACACCCTCGGCGGGGAGCTGTTTTTT. Encoded protein: CASSFDTLGGELFF.

The V and J genes are TRBV2 and TRBJ1-6; D might be TRBD1 (6 bases). Germline V gene lookup returns CDR1 SNHLY and CDR2 FYNNEI. V shed 8 bases and J shed 8 bases, with 19 bases lying between them. This CDR3 spans 15 amino acids. The DNA for the CDR3 is TGTGCCAGCCACGTCGGGGGGCACTCTCATTCACCCCTCCACTTT. Amino acids: CASHVGGHSHSPLHF.

The chain recombines TRBV4-3 with TRBJ1-3, with D hard to call. Germline V lookup: CDR1 LGHNA, CDR2 YSLEER. V lost 6 bases, J lost 4 bases, and 19 bases lay in between. The CDR3 loop spans 16 amino acids. The CDR3 region is CASSLSLGGSGNTIYF. Written as DNA, the CDR3 is TGCGCCAGCAGTCTTTCCTTGGGAGGTTCGGGAAACACCATATATTTT.